The 10 T cell receptor beta chains in this list originate from one sample, sequenced in a study of molecular identifiers for immune sequencing clone quantification. TCRdb reprocessed the PCR reads via MiXCR and lists one record per CDR3 protein. Of under 800,000 distinct CDR3 sequences in the sample, about 25% were seen once. The specimen sequenced was naive CD8+ T cells from blood, with Jurkat cell RNA spiked in. Subset in this sample: FACS-sorted CD8+CD4-CCR7+CD45RA+ naive T cells. The source is a human donor in good health. Some libraries in this study had Jurkat cell RNA spiked in.

This rearrangement joins TRBV6-6 to TRBJ2-7; 9 nucleotides align to TRBD1. This CDR3 has 14 residues. Germline CDR1 is MNHNY and CDR2 is SVGAGI (reference sequence). Germline trimming cut 6 bases from V and 6 bases from J; bases unmatched to any gene: 9. CDR3 sequence (DNA): TGTGCCAGCAGACCCGGGACAGGGAGTACCGAGCAGTACTTC. It yields the protein CASRPGTGSTEQYF.

In regard to this clonotype: Relative to the germline gene, one junction end is altered; a read error may explain this. The chain links TRBV19 to TRBJ2-7, with 12 positions matching TRBD2. CDR1 and CDR2 from the germline V gene are LNHDA and SQIVND (reference sequence). CDR3 length: 15 amino acids. The CDR3 nucleotides read TGTGCCAGTAGCCCTGGACTAGCGGGACACTACAAGCAGTACTTC. Its protein product is CASSPGLAGHYKQYF.

The V gene is TRBV19, the J gene TRBJ2-7; TRBD2 is a possible D gene (6 bases). Trimming stripped 5 bases from V and 2 bases from J, with 13 bases between. CDR1 and CDR2 (germline): LNHDA, SQIVND (reference sequence). The CDR3 consists of 14 residues. The chain's CDR3 is CASSSEGRTYEQYF. DNA for the CDR3: TGTGCCAGTAGTTCGGAGGGGAGGACCTACGAGCAGTACTTC.

The rearrangement joins TRBV12-3 or TRBV12-4 to TRBJ2-7, with 7 bases identical to TRBD1. This CDR3 comprises 17 residues. The junction had 12 bases not matched to a gene; V was cut back by 2 bases and J by 2 bases. The CDR3 loop is CASSLRQGVRMPYEQYF. Here the CDR3 DNA reads TGTGCCAGCAGTTTAAGGCAGGGGGTACGGATGCCCTACGAGCAGTACTTC.

This clonotype came up a few times. The V gene is TRBV10-3, the J gene TRBJ2-1; D is unresolved. The CDR3 covers 11 residues. CDR1 ENHRY and CDR2 SYGVKD come from the germline V gene. Trimming cost V 3 bases and J 7 bases, with 4 bases left between them. DNA for the CDR3: TGTGCCATCAGTGACTCTAATGAGCAGTTCTTC. Protein: CAISDSNEQFF.

This clonotype was detected ten times or more. The CDR3, as DNA: TGTGCCAGCAGCTTGGGCTGGACGGAGGAGCAGTACTTC. Translated, it gives CASSLGWTEEQYF. The chain employs TRBV7-9 and TRBJ2-7; D is uncertain. Germline loops: CDR1 SEHNR, CDR2 FQNEAQ (reference sequence). The CDR3 length is 13 residues. Trimming took off 3 bases at V and 7 bases at J, with 13 bases between the two ends.

There are a few counts of this clonotype. For the CDR3, the DNA is TGTGCCAGCTCACCACACGGCCGGCAGCTCGGACTAGCTTTCGTCAATGAGCAGTTCTTC. It yields the protein CASSPHGRQLGLAFVNEQFF. The chain uses TRBV18 and TRBJ2-1, with 8 bases that match TRBD2. V gave up 1 base and J gave up 6 bases; unmatched junction bases: 20. CDR1 is KGHSH, CDR2 LQKENI, per germline. The CDR3 loop spans 20 amino acids.

V usage is TRBV2 and J usage is TRBJ2-7; D is unclear. The length of the CDR3 is 11 residues. The germline V gene encodes CDR1 SNHLY and CDR2 FYNNEI. Trimming shortened V by 11 bases and J by 0 bases, and 8 bases separated the two germline ends. For the CDR3, the DNA is TGTGCCCAACGTAGCTCCTACGAGCAGTACTTC. This sequence encodes CAQRSSYEQYF.

This clonotype has just a few counts. This sequence joins TRBV11-2 and TRBJ2-4; 7 nucleotides align to TRBD2. The CDR3 covers 15 residues. The V and J ends lost 2 bases and 5 bases, in that order; junction bases with no gene match: 6. Germline loops: CDR1 SGHAT, CDR2 FQNNGV. Here the CDR3 reads CASSLQGGPQNIQYF. The CDR3 region has the DNA TGTGCCAGCAGCTTACAGGGAGGGCCCCAAAACATTCAGTACTTC.

This clonotype was seen more than once but under ten times. The chain joins TRBV13 to TRBJ2-5; 7 positions agree with TRBD1. This CDR3 spans 16 amino acids. Germline V lookup: CDR1 PRHDT, CDR2 FYEKMQ (reference sequence). Trimming took 2 bases from V and 1 from J; bases not matched to a gene: 7. Here the CDR3 DNA reads TGTGCCAGCAGCTTAAGGGGACAGCATATCCAAGAGACCCAGTACTTC. This translates into CASSLRGQHIQETQYF.